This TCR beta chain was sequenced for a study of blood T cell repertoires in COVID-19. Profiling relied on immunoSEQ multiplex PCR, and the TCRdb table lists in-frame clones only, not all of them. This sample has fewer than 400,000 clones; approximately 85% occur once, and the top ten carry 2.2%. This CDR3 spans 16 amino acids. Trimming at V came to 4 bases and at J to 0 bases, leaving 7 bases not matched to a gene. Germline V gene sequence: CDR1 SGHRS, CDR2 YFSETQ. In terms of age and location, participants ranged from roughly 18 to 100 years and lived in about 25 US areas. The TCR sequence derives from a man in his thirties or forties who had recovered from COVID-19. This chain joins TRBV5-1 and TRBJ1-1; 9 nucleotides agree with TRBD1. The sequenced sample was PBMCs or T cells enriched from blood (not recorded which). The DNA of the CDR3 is TGCGCCAGCAGCCGACGGACAGGGGATTTGAACACTGAAGCTTTCTTT. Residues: CASSRRTGDLNTEAFF.